This T cell receptor beta chain originates from a study of blood T cell repertoires in COVID-19. The overall study: Specimens from acute and convalescent COVID-19 originated in the United States, Italy and Spain. PBMCs, B-cell-depleted T cells, or T cells provided the cDNA or gDNA that made up the material.

V gave up 3 bases and J gave up 7 bases, with 6 bases separating them. CDR1 and CDR2 (germline): SGHTA, FQGNSA. The CDR3 covers 11 residues. Authors' analysis steps: Reference gene primer amplification yielded estimated nucleated cell counts. Assay: immunoSEQ multiplex PCR; the TCRdb copy retains only in-frame clones and omits some. The V and J calls and the clone size are those of that table, but D and trimming were determined from the DNA. The sample gives under 500,000 clones, approximately 90% of which show up once; around 4.4% is in the top ten. The chain joins TRBV7-2 to TRBJ1-1; no definite D call. Sequencing was carried out using peripheral blood. This clonotype originated in a woman in her 30s with acute or convalescent COVID-19. The CDR3 spells CASSLGSEAFF. The CDR3 DNA is TGTGCCAGCAGCTTGGGGAGTGAAGCTTTCTTT.